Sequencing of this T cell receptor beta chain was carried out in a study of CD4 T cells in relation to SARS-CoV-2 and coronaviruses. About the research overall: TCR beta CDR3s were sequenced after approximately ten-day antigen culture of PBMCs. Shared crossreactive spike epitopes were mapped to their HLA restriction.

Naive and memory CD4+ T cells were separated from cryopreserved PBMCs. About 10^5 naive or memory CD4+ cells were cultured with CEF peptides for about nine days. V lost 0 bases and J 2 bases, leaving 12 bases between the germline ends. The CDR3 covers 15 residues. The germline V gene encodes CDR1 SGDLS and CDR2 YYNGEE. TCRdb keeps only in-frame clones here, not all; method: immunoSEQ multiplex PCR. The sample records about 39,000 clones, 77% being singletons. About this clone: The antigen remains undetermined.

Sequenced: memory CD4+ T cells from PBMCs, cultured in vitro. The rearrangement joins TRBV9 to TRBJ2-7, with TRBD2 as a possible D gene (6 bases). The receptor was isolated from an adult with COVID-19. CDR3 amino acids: CASSVGGGVAYEQYF. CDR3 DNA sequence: TGTGCCAGCAGCGTAGGCGGAGGGGTGGCCTACGAGCAGTACTTC.